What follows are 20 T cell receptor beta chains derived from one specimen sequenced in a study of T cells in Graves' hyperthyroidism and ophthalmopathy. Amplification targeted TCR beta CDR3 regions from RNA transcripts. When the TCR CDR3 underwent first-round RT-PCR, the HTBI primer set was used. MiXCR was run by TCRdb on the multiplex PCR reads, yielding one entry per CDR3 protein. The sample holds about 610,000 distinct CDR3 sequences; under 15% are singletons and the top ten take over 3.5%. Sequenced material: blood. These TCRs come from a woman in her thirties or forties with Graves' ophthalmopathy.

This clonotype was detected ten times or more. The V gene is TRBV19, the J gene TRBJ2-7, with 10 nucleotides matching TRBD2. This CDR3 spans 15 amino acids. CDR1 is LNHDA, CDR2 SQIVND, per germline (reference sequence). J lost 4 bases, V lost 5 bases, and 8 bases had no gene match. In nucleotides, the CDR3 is TGTGCCAGTAGTGCCCTAGCGGGAGTGGGGTACGAGCAGTACTTC. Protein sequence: CASSALAGVGYEQYF.

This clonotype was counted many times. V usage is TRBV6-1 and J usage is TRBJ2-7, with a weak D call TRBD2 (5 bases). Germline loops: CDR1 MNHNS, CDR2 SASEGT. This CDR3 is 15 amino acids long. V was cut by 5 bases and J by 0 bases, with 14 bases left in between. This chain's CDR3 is CASSPGLLSSYEQYF. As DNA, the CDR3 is TGTGCCAGCAGTCCAGGACTCTTGAGCTCCTACGAGCAGTACTTC.

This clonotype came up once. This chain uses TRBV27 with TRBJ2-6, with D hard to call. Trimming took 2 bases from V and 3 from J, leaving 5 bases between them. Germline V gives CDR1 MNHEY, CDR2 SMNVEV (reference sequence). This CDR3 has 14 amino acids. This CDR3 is CASSLSFGANVLTF. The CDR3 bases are TGTGCCAGCAGTTTAAGTTTTGGGGCCAACGTCCTGACTTTC.

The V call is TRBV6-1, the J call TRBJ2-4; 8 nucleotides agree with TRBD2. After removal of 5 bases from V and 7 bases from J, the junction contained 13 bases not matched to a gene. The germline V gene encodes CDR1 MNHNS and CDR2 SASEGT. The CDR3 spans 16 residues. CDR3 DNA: TGTGCCAGCAGTCCCACCGGGCGGGGGGACCGGAACATTCAGTACTTC. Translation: CASSPTGRGDRNIQYF.

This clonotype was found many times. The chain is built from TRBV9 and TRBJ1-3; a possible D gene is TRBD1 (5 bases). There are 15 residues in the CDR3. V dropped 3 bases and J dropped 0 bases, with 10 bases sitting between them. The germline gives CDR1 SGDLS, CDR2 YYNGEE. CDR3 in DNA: TGTGCCAGCAGCGGGGGGACTGGCTCTGGAAACACCATATATTTT. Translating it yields CASSGGTGSGNTIYF.

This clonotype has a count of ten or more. CDR3 loop: CASSRTTNGNTIYF. DNA of the CDR3: TGTGCCAGCAGCCGGACAACTAATGGAAACACCATATATTTT. This chain uses TRBV7-2 with TRBJ1-3, with D possibly TRBD1 on 5 matching bases. The V gene's germline CDR1 is SGHTA and CDR2 FQGNSA. This CDR3 is 14 amino acids long. The ends were cut back, 5 bases at V and 3 bases at J, with 11 bases in the middle.

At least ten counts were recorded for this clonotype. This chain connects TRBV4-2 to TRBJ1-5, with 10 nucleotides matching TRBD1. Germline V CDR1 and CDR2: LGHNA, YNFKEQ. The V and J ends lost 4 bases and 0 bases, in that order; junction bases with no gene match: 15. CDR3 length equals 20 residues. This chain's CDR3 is CASSLRGQGLQLHSNQPQHF. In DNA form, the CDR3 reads TGTGCCAGCAGCCTAAGGGGACAGGGGCTACAACTCCATAGCAATCAGCCCCAGCATTTT.

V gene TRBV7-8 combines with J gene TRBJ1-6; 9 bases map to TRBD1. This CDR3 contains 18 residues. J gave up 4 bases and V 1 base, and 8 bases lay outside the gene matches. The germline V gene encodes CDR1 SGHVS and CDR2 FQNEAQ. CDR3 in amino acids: CASSLGTGTGFYNSPLHF. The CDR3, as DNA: TGTGCCAGCAGCTTAGGAACCGGGACAGGGTTTTATAATTCACCCCTCCACTTT.

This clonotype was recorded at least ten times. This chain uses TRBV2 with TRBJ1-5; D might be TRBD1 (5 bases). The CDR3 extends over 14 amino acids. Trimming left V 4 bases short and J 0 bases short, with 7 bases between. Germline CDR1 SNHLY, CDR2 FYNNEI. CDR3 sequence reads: CASSAGLSNQPQHF. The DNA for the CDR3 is TGTGCCAGCAGTGCGGGGCTTAGCAATCAGCCCCAGCATTTT.

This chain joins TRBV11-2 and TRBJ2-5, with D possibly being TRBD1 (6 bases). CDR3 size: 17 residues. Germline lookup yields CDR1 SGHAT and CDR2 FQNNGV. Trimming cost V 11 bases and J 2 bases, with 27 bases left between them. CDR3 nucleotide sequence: TGTGCCTGGAGTTCCCCCCGTATCACCAGGGGTCAAGAGACCCAGTACTTC. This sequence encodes CAWSSPRITRGQETQYF.

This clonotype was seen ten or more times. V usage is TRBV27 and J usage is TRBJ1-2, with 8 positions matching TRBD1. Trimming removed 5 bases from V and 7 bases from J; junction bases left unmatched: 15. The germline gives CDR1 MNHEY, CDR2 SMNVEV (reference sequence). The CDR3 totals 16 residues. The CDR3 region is CASSHAGVGQGAGYTF. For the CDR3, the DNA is TGTGCCAGCAGTCACGCAGGGGTAGGGCAGGGGGCTGGCTACACCTTC.

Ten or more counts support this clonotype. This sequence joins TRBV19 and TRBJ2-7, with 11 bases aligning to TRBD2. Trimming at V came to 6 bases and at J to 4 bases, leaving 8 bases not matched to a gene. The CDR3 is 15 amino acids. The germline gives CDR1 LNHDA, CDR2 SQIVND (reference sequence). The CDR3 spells CASSGGTSGKYEQYF. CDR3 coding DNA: TGTGCCAGTAGCGGAGGGACTAGCGGAAAATACGAGCAGTACTTC.

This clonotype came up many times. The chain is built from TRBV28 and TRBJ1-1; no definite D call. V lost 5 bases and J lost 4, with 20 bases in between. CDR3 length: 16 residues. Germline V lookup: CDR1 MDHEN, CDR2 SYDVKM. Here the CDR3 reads CASSPPWWRMGTEAFF. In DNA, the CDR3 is TGTGCCAGCAGTCCCCCATGGTGGAGGATGGGCACTGAAGCTTTCTTT.

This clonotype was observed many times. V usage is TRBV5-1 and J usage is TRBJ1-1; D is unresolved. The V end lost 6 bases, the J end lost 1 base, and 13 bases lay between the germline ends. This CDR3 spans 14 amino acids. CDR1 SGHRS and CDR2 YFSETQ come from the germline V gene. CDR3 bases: TGCGCCAGCACTATGGGGAGTTCGAACACTGAAGCTTTCTTT. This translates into CASTMGSSNTEAFF.

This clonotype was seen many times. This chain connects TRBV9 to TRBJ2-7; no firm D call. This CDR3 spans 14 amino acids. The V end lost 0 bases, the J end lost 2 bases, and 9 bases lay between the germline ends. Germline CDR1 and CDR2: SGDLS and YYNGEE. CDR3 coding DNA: TGTGCCAGCAGCGTAGCTATTACTACCTACGAGCAGTACTTC. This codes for CASSVAITTYEQYF.

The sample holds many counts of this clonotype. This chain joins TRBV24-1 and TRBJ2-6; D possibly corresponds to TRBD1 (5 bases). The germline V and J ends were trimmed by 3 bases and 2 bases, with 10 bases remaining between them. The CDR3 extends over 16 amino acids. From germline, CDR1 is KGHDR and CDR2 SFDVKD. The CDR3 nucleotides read TGTGCCACCAGTGATGGGGCAGTCACTGGGGCCAACGTCCTGACTTTC. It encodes CATSDGAVTGANVLTF.

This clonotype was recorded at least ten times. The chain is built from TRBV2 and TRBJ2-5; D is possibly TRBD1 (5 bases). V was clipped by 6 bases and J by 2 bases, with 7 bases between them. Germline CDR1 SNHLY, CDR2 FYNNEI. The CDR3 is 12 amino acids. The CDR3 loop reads CASRTEQETQYF. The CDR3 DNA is TGTGCCAGCAGGACAGAGCAAGAGACCCAGTACTTC.

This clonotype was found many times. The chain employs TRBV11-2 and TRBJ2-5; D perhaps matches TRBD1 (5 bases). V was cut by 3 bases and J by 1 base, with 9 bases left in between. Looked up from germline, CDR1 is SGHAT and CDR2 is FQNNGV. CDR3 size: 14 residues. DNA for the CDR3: TGTGCCAGCAGCTTGTCTACAGGCCAAGAGACCCAGTACTTC. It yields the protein CASSLSTGQETQYF.

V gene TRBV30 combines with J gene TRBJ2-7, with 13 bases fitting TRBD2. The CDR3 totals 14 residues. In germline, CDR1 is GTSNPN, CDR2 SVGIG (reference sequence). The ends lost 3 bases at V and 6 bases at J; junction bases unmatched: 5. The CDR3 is CAWRTSGGPTEQYF. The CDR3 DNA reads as TGTGCCTGGAGGACTAGCGGGGGGCCCACCGAGCAGTACTTC.

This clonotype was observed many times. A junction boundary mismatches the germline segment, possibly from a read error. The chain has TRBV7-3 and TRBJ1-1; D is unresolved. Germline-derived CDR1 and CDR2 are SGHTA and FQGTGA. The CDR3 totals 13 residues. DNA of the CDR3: TGTGCCAGCAGCCCCGACGGGAACGCTGAAGCTTTCTTT. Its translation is CASSPDGNAEAFF.